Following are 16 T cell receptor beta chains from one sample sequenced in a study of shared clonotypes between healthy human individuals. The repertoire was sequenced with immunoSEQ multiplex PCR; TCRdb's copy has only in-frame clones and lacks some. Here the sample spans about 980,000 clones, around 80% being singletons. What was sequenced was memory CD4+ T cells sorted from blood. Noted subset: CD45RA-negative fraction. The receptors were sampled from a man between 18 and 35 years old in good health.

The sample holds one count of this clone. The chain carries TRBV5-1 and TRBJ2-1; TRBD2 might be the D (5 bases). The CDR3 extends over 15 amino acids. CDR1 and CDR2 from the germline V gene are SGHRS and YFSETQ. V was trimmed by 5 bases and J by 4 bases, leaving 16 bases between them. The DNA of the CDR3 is TGCGCCAGCAGTCGCGGGTCCCAACTTTACAATGAGCAGTTCTTC. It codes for CASSRGSQLYNEQFF.

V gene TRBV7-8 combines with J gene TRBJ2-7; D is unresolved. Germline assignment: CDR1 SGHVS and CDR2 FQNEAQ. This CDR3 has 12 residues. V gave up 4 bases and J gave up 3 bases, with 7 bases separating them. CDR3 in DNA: TGTGCCAGCAGCTCCTCACACTACGAGCAGTACTTC. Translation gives CASSSSHYEQYF.

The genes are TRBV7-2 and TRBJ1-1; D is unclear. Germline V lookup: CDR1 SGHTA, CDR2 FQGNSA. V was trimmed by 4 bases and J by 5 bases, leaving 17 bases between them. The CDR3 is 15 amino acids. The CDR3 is CASSSGNAVLTEAFF. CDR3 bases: TGTGCCAGCAGCTCGGGAAATGCTGTTCTAACTGAAGCTTTCTTT.

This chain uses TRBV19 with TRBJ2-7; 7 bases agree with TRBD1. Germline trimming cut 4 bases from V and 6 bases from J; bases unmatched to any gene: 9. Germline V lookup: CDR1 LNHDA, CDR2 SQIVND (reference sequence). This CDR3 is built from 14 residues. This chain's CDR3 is CASSTGTGVGEQYF. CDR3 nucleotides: TGTGCCAGTAGTACCGGAACAGGGGTGGGCGAGCAGTACTTC.

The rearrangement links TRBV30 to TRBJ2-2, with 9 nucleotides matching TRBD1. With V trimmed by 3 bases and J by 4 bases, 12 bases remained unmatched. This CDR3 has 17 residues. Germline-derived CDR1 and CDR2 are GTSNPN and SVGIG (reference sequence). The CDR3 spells CAWSTGQGLTGTGELFF. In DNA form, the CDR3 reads TGTGCCTGGAGCACGGGACAGGGACTGACGGGCACCGGGGAGCTGTTTTTT. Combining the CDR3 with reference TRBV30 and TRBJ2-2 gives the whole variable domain SQTIHQWPATLVQPVGSPLSLECTVEGTSNPNLYWYRQAAGRGLQLLFYSVGIGQISSEVPQNLSASRPQDRQFILSSKKLLLSDSGFYLCAWSTGQGLTGTGELFFGEGSRLTVL.

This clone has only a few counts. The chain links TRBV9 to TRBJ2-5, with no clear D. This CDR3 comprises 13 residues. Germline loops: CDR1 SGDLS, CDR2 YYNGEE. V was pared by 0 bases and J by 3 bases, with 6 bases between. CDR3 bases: TGTGCCAGCAGCGTAGGAAGCAAAGAGACCCAGTACTTC. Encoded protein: CASSVGSKETQYF.

CDR3 loop: CASSAGGKADTQYF. The CDR3, as DNA: TGCGCCAGCAGCGCAGGGGGCAAGGCAGATACGCAGTATTTT. The chain recombines TRBV5-1 with TRBJ2-3, with 8 bases aligning to TRBD1. The CDR3 spans 14 residues. The trim removed 4 bases at V and 4 bases at J, leaving 5 bases unmatched. Germline CDR1 and CDR2: SGHRS and YFSETQ. Looking up the rest from reference TRBV5-1 and TRBJ2-3 gives the full variable domain: KAGVTQTPRYLIKTRGQQVTLSCSPISGHRSVSWYQQTPGQGLQFLFEYFSETQRNKGNFPGRFSGRQFSNSRSEMNVSTLELGDSALYLCASSAGGKADTQYFGPGTRLTVL.

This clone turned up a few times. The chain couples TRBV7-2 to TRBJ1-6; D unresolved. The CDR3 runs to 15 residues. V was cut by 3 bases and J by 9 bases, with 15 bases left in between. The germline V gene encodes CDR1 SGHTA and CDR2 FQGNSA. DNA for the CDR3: TGTGCCAGCAGCTTGTACGGCTATGGGTCTTCACCCCTCCACTTT. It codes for CASSLYGYGSSPLHF.

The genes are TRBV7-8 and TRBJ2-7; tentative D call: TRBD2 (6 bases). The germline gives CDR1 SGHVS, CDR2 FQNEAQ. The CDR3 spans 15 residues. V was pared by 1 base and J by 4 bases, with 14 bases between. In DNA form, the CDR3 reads TGTGCCAGCAGCTTAGTGGGGGGTAATGAGTACGAGCAGTACTTC. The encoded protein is CASSLVGGNEYEQYF. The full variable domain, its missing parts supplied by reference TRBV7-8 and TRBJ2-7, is GAGVSQSPRYKVAKRGQDVALRCDPISGHVSLFWYQQALGQGPEFLTYFQNEAQLDKSGLPSDRFFAERPEGSVSTLKIQRTQQEDSAVYLCASSLVGGNEYEQYFGPGTRLTVT.

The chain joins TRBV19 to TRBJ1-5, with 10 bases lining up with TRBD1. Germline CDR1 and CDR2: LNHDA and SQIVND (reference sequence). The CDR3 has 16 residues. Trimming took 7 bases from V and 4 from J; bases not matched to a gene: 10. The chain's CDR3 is CASNDPGQGSNQPQHF. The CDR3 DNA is TGTGCCAGTAACGACCCGGGACAGGGGTCGAATCAGCCCCAGCATTTT.

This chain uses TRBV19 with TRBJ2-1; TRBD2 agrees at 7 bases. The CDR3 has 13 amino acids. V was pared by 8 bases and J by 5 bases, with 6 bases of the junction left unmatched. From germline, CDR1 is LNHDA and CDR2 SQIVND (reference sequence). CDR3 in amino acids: CASQTRGNNEQFF. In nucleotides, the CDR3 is TGTGCCAGTCAGACGCGGGGGAACAATGAGCAGTTCTTC.

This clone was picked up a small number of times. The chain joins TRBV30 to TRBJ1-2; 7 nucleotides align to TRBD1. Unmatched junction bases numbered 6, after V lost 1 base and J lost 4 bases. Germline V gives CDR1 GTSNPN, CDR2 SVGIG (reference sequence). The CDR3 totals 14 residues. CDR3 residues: CAWSGTGAGYGYTF. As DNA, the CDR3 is TGTGCCTGGAGTGGAACAGGGGCAGGCTATGGCTACACCTTC.

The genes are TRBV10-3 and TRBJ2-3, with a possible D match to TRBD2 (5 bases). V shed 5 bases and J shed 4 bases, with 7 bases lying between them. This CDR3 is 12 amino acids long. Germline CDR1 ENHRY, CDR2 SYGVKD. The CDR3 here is CAISRGPDTQYF. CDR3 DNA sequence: TGTGCCATCAGTCGAGGGCCAGATACGCAGTATTTT.

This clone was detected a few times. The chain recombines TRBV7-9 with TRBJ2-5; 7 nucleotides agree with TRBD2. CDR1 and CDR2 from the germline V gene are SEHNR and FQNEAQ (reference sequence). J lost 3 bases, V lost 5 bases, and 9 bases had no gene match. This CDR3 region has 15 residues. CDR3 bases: TGTGCCAGCAGCCGATCGGAGGGGAGGGAAGAGACCCAGTACTTC. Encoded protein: CASSRSEGREETQYF.

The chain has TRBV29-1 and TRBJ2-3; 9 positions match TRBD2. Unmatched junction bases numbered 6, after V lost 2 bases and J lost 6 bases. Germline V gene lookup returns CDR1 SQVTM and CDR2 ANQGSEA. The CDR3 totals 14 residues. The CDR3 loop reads CSVEHRLAVDTQYF. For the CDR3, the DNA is TGCAGCGTTGAACATCGACTAGCGGTCGATACGCAGTATTTT.

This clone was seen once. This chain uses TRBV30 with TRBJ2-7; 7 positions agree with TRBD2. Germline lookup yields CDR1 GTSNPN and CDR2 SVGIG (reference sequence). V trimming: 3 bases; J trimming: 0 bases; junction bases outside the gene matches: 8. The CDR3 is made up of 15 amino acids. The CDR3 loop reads CAWSGSGAYSYEQYF. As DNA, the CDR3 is TGTGCCTGGAGCGGGAGCGGGGCCTACTCCTACGAGCAGTACTTC.